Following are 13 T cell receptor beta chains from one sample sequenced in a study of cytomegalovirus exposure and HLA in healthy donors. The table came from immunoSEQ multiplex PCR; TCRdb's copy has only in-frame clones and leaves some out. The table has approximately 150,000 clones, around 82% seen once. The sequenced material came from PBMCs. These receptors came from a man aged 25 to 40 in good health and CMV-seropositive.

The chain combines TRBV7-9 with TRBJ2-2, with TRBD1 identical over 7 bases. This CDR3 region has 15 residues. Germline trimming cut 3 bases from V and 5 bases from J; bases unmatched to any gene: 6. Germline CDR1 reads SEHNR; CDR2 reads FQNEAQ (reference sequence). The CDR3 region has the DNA TGTGCCAGCAGCTTCTACAGGGGTTCAACCGGGGAGCTGTTTTTT. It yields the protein CASSFYRGSTGELFF.

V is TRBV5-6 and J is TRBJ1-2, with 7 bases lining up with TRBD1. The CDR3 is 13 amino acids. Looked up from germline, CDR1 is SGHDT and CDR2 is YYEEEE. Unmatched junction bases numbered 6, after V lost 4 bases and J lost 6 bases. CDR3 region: CASSMGQPHGYTF. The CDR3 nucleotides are TGTGCCAGCAGCATGGGACAGCCCCATGGCTACACCTTC.

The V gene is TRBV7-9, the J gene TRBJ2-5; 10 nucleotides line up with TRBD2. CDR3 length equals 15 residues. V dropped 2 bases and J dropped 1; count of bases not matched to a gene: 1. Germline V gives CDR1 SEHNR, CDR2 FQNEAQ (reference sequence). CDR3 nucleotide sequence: TGTGCCAGCAGCTTAATAGCGGGGGGCCAAGAGACCCAGTACTTC. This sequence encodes CASSLIAGGQETQYF.

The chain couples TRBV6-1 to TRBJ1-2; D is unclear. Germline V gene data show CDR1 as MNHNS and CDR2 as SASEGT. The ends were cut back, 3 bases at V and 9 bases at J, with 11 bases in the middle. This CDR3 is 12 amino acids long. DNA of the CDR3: TGTGCCAGCAGTGAGAGGGTAGATAGCTACACCTTC. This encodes CASSERVDSYTF.

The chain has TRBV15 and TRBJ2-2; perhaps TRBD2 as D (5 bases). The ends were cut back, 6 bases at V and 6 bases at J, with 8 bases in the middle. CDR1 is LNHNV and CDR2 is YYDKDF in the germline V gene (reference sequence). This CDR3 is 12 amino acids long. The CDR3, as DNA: TGTGCCACCAGGGAGGAATCCGGGGAGCTGTTTTTT. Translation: CATREESGELFF. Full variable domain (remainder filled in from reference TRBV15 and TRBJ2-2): DAMVIQNPRYQVTQFGKPVTLSCSQTLNHNVMYWYQQKSSQAPKLLFHYYDKDFNNEADTPDNFQSRRPNTSFCFLDIRSPGLGDTAMYLCATREESGELFFGEGSRLTVL.

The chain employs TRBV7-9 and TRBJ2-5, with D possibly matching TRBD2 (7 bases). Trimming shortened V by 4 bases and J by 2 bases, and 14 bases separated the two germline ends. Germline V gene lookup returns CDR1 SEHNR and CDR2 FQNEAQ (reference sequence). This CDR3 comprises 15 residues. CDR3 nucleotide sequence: TGTGCCAGCAGCTCCGGCGGGGGCTTACAAGAGACCCAGTACTTC. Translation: CASSSGGGLQETQYF.

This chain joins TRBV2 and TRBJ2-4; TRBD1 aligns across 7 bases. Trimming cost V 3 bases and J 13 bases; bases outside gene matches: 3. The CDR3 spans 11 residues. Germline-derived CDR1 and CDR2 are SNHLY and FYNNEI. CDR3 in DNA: TGTGCCAGCAGTGATGAGGGGGCGCAGTACTTC. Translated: CASSDEGAQYF.

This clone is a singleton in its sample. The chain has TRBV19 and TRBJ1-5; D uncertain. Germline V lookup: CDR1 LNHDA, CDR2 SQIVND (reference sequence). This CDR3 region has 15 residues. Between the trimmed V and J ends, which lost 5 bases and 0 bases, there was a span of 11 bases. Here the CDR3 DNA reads TGTGCCAGTAGTCTAAGCCCGAATAGCAATCAGCCCCAGCATTTT. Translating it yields CASSLSPNSNQPQHF.

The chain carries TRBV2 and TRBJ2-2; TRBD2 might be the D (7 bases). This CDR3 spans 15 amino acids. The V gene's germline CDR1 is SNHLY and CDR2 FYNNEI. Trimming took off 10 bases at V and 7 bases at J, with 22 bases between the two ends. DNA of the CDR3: TGTGCCACCAACTTATGGGGGGGCCCAAGCGGGGAGCTGTTTTTT. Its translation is CATNLWGGPSGELFF.

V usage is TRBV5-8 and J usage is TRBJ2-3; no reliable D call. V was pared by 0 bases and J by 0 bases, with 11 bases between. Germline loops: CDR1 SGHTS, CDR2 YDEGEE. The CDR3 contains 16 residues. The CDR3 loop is CASSLGGAPSTDTQYF. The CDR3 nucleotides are TGTGCCAGCAGCTTGGGAGGTGCCCCCAGCACAGATACGCAGTATTTT.

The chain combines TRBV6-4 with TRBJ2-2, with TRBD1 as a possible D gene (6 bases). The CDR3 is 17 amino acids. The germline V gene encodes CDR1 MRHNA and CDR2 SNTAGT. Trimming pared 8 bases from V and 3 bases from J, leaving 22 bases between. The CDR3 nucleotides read TGTGCCAGCGCGCCGAACCCGAGAGGGGGTTACACCGGGGAGCTGTTTTTT. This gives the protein CASAPNPRGGYTGELFF.

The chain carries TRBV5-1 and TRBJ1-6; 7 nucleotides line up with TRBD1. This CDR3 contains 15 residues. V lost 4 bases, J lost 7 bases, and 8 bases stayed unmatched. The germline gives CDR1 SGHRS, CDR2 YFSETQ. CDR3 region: CASSHSTGANSPLHF. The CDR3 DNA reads TGCGCCAGCAGCCATTCTACAGGGGCGAATTCACCCCTCCACTTT.

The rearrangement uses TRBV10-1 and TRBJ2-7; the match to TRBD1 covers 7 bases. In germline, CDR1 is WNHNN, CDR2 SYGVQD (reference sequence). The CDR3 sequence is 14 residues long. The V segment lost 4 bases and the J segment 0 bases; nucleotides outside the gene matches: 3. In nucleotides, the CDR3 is TGCGCCAGCAGTGTGACAGGGAGCTCCTACGAGCAGTACTTC. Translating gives CASSVTGSSYEQYF.